This TCR beta chain was sequenced in a study of T cells in localized non-small cell lung cancer. Sequencing was performed with immunoSEQ multiplex PCR; in TCRdb, only in-frame clones are kept and a portion is missing. Here the sample spans nearly 4,500 clones, roughly 21% being singletons. Trimming cost V 3 bases and J 5 bases; bases outside gene matches: 8. The CDR3 runs to 15 residues. The germline gives CDR1 SGDLS, CDR2 YYNGEE. This clonotype was sampled from an older female donor with stage I lung adenocarcinoma. Sequencing used lung tumor tissue, obtained before any cancer treatment. The chain is built from TRBV9 and TRBJ2-3; TRBD1 aligns across 8 bases. The CDR3, as DNA: TGTGCCAGCAGCGGAGCAGGGGGCCTTGAAGATACGCAGTATTTT. It translates to CASSGAGGLEDTQYF.